The entry below describes one T cell receptor beta chain. Separate cDNA molecules each had unique molecular identifiers attached to them. TCRdb reprocessed the 5' RACE reads via MiXCR and lists one record per CDR3 protein. Among about 60,000 distinct CDR3 sequences listed, just over 20% were seen once. The data stem from a study of early T cells in non-severe SARS-CoV-2 infection. Study-level background: Sequencing of unsorted whole blood was done on bulk RNA, leaving chains unpaired.

This CDR3 has 16 residues. With 6 bases clipped from V and 2 bases from J, the junction kept 4 bases outside the gene matches. The V gene is TRBV12-3 or TRBV12-4, the J gene TRBJ2-1; 13 bases map to TRBD2. The receptor's source is an adult who was a healthcare worker with PCR-confirmed SARS-CoV-2 infection or an uninfected control (not recorded which). Sample: whole blood, taken at baseline. CDR3 nucleotides: TGTGCCAGCAGCACGGGACTAGCGGGGCCCTACAATGAGCAGTTCTTC. It codes for CASSTGLAGPYNEQFF.